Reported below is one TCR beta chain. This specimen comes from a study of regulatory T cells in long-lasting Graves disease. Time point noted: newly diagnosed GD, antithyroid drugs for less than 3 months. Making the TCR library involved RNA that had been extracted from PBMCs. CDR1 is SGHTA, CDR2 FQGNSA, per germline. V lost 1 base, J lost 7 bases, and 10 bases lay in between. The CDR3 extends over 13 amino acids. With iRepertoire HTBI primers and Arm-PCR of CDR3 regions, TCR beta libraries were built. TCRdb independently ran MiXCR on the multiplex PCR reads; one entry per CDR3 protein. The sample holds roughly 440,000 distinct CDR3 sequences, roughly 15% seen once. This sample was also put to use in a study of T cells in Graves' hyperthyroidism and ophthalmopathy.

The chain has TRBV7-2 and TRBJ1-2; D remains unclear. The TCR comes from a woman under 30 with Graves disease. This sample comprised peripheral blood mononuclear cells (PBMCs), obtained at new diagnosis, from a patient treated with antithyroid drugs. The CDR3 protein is CASSLGEGSGYTF. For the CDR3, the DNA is TGTGCCAGCAGCTTAGGTGAAGGGAGTGGCTACACCTTC. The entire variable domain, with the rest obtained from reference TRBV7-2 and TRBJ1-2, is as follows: GAGVSQSPSNKVTEKGKDVELRCDPISGHTALYWYRQSLGQGLEFLIYFQGNSAPDKSGLPSDRFSAERTGGSVSTLTIQRTQQEDSAVYLCASSLGEGSGYTFGSGTRLTVV.